This T cell receptor (beta chain) comes out of a study of blood T cell repertoires in COVID-19. Study details: The United States, Italy and Spain provided the acute and convalescent COVID-19 samples. T cells, B-cell-depleted T cells, or PBMCs supplied cDNA or gDNA.

The authors' processing: Nucleated cell number was recorded as an estimate derived from reference gene primer amplification. Sequenced by immunoSEQ multiplex PCR; TCRdb stores in-frame clones only, minus some. That table is the source of V, J and clone size, and D and trimming were worked out from the DNA. The table shows some 140,000 clones, with about four fifths occurring only once. Germline loops: CDR1 SQVTM, CDR2 ANQGSEA. This CDR3 comprises 12 residues. The trim removed 4 bases at V and 6 bases at J, leaving 3 bases unmatched. The chain employs TRBV29-1 and TRBJ1-2, with TRBD1 matching over 9 bases. This receptor was taken from an elderly man with acute or convalescent COVID-19. Sequenced sample: peripheral blood. CDR3 in amino acids: CSVAGTGNGYTF. The CDR3 nucleotides read TGCAGCGTTGCCGGGACAGGGAATGGCTACACCTTC.